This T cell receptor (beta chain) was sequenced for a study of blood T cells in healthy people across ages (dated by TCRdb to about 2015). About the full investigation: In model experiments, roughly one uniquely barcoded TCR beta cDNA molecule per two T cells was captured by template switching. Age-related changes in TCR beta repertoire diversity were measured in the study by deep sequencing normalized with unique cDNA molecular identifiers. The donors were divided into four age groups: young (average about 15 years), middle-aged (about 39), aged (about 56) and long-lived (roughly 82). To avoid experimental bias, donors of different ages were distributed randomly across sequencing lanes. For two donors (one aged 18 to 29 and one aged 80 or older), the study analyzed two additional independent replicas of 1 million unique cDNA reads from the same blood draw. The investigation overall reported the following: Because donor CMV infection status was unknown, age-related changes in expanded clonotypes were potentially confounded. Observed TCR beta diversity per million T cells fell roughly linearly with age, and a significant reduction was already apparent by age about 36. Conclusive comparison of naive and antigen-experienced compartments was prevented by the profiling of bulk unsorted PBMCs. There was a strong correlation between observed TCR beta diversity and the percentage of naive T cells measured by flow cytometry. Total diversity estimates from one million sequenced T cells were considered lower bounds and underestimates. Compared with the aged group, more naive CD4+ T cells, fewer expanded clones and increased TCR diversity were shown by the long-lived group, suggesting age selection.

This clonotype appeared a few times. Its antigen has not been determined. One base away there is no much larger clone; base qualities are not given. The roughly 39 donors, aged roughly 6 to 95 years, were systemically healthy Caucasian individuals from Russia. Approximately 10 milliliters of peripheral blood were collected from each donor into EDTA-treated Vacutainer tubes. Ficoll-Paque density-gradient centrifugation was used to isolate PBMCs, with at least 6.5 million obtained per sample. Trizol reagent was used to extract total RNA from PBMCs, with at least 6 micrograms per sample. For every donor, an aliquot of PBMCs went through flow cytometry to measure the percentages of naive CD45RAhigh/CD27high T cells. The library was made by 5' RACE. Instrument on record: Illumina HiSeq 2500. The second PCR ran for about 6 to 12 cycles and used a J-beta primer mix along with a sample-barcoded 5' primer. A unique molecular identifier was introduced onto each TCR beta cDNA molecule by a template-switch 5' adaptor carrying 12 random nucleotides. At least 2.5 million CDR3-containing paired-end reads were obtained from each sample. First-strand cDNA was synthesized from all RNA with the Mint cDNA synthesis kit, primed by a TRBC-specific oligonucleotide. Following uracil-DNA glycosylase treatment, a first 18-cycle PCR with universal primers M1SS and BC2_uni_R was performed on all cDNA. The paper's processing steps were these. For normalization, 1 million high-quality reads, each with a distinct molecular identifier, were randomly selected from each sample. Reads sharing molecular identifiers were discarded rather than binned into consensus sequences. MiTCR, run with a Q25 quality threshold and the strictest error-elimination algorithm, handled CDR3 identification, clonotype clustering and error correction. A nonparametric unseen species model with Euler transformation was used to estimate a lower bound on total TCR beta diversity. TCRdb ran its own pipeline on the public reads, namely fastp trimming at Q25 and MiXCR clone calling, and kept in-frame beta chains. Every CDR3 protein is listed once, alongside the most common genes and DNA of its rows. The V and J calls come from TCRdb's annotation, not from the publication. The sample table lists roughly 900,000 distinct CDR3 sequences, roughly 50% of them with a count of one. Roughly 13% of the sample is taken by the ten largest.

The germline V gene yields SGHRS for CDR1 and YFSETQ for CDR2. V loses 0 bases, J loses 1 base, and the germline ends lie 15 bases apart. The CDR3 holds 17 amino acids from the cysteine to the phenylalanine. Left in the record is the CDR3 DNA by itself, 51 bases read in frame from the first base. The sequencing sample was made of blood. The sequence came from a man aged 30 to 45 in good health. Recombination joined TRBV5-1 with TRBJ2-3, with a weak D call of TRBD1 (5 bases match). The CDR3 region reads CASSLAVSGLGTDTQYF. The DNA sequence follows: TGCGCCAGCAGCTTGGCCGTCTCAGGGTTGGGCACAGATACGCAGTATTTT. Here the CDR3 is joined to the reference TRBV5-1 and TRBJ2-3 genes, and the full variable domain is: KAGVTQTPRYLIKTRGQQVTLSCSPISGHRSVSWYQQTPGQGLQFLFEYFSETQRNKGNFPGRFSGRQFSNSRSEMNVSTLELGDSALYLCASSLAVSGLGTDTQYFGPGTRLTVL.